Described below is a single TCR beta chain sequence and its context. Its antigen is still unknown. These data are taken from a study of a mutant IDH1 vaccine in newly diagnosed glioma. About the study: Commencement of vaccination occurred 4-6 weeks following radiotherapy alone, or concurrently with temozolomide cycles. Radiotherapy, temozolomide, or both had been given previously, and both were given to most. Regarding the study as a whole: Vaccine-induced immune responses were detected in about 95% of patients.

Profiling relied on immunoSEQ multiplex PCR, and the TCRdb table lists in-frame clones only, not all of them. The sample contains approximately 50,000 clones, about nine tenths of which appear only once. The time point: week 23, last vaccination. Every vaccine dose comprised 300 ug of mutant IDH1 20-mer peptide plus topical imiquimod. V dropped 4 bases and J dropped 3; count of bases not matched to a gene: 6. From germline, CDR1 is SGHNT and CDR2 YYREEE (reference sequence). The CDR3 sequence is 14 residues long. The material was PBMCs, obtained from a glioma patient whose treatment included an IDH1 peptide vaccine. The clonotype originates from a man in his forties with glioma. J is TRBJ2-5 and V is TRBV5-4; 7 bases are shared with TRBD1. DNA of the CDR3: TGTGCCAGCAGCCTCGGGACAGTTAAAGAGACCCAGTACTTC. Its protein product is CASSLGTVKETQYF.